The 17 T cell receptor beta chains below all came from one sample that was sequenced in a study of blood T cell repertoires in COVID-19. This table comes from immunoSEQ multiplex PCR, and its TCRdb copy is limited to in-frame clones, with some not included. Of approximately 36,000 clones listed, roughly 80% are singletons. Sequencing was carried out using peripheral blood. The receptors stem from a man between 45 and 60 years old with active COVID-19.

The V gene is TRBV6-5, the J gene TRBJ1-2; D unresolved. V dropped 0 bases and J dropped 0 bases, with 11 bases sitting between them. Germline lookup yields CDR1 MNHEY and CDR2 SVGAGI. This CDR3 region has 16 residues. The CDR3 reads CASSYSNRITNYGYTF. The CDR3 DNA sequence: TGTGCCAGCAGTTACTCAAACAGAATTACTAACTATGGCTACACCTTC.

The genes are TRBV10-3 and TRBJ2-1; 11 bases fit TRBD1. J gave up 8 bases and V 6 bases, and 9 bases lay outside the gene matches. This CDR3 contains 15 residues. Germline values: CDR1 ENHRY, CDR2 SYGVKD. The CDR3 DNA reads TGTGCCATCAGATTCCGGGACAGGGGGTTCGATGAGCAGTTCTTC. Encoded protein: CAIRFRDRGFDEQFF.

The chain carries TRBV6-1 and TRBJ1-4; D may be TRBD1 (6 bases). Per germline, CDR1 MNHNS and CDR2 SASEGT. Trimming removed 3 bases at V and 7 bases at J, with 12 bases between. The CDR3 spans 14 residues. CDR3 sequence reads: CASSEGARGEKLFF. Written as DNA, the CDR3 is TGTGCCAGCAGTGAGGGGGCTAGAGGTGAAAAACTGTTTTTT.

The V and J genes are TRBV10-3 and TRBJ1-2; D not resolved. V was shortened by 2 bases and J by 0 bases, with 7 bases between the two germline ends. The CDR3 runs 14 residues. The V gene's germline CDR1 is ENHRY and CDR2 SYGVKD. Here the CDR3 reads CAISERQANYGYTF. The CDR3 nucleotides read TGTGCCATCAGTGAGAGGCAGGCTAACTATGGCTACACCTTC.

The CDR3: CASSPERGGLVNEQFF. CDR3 in DNA: TGTGCCAGCAGCCCGGAGCGGGGGGGCCTAGTCAATGAGCAGTTCTTC. The J gene is TRBJ2-1, the V gene TRBV4-2, with 10 bases lining up with TRBD2. V shed 4 bases, J shed 6 bases, and the junction held 9 bases outside the gene matches. The germline V gene has CDR1 LGHNA and CDR2 YNFKEQ. The CDR3 sequence is 16 residues long.

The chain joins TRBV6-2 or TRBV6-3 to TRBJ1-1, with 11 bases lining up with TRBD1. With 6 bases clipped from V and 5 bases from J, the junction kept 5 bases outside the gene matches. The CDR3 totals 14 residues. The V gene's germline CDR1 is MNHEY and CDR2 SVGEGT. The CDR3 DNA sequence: TGTGCCAGCAGCGGGGGACAGGGGGTTACTGAAGCTTTCTTT. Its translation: CASSGGQGVTEAFF.

CDR3 region: CASSEVLQGNTIYF. CDR3 coding DNA: TGTGCCAGCAGTGAAGTCCTGCAGGGAAACACCATATATTTT. The chain recombines TRBV6-1 with TRBJ1-3; D is uncertain. V lost 1 base and J 4 bases, leaving 8 bases between the germline ends. The CDR3 length is 14 residues. Per germline, CDR1 MNHNS and CDR2 SASEGT.

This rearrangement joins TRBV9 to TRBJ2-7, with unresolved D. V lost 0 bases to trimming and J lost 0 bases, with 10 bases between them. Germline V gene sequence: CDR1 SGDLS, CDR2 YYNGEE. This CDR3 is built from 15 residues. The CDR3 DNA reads TGTGCCAGCAGCGTAGCTGGCGGAAGCTCCTACGAGCAGTACTTC. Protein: CASSVAGGSSYEQYF.

The DNA for the CDR3 is TGTGCCAGCAGTGAACCGACTAGCGGGGGGGTTTCTGAGCAGTACTTC. Translated, it gives CASSEPTSGGVSEQYF. This rearrangement joins TRBV6-1 to TRBJ2-7; TRBD2 matches at 14 bases. V shed 2 bases, J shed 7 bases, and the junction held 7 bases outside the gene matches. Germline CDR1 MNHNS, CDR2 SASEGT. The CDR3 has 16 amino acids.

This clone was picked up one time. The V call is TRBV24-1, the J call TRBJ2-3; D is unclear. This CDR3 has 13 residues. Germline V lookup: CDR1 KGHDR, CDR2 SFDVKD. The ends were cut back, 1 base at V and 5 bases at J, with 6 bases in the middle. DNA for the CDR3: TGTGCCACCAGTGATTTCCGCGGAGATACGCAGTATTTT. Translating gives CATSDFRGDTQYF.

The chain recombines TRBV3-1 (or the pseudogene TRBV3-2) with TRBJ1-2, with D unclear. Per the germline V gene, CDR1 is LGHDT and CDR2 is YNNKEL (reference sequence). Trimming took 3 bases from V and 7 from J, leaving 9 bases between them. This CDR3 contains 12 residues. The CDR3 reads CASSQRSRGYTF. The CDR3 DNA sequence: TGTGCCAGCAGCCAGAGGTCCCGTGGCTACACCTTC.

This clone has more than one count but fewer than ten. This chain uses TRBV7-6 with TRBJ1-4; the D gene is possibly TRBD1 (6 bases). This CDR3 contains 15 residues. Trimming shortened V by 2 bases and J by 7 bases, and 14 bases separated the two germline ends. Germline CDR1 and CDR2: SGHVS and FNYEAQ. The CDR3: CASSLFGGPAEKLFF. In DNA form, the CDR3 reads TGTGCCAGCAGCTTATTCGGGGGGCCGGCTGAAAAACTGTTTTTT.

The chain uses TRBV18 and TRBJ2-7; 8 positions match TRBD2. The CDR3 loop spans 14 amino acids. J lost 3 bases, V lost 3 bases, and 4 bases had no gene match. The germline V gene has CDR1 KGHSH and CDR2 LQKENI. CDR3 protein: CASSPSGGGYEQYF. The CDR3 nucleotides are TGTGCCAGCTCACCGAGCGGGGGCGGCTACGAGCAGTACTTC.

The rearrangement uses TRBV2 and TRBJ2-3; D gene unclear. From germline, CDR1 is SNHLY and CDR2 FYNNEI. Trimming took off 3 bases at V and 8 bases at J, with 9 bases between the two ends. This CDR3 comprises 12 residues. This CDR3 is CASSDPQATQYF. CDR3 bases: TGTGCCAGCAGTGACCCCCAGGCTACGCAGTATTTT. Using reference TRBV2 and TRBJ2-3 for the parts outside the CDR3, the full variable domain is EPEVTQTPSHQVTQMGQEVILRCVPISNHLYFYWYRQILGQKVEFLVSFYNNEISEKSEIFDDQFSVERPDGSNFTLKIRSTKLEDSAMYFCASSDPQATQYFGPGTRLTVL.

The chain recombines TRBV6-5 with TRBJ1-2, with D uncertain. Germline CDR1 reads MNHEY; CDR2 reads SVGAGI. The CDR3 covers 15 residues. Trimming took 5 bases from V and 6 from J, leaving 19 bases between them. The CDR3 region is CASSTLAVGPNGYTF. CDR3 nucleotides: TGTGCCAGCAGTACCCTGGCAGTGGGCCCTAATGGCTACACCTTC.

CDR3 DNA: TGTGCCAGCAGTAGACAGGGGTCCTACTACGAGCAGTACTTC. It specifies CASSRQGSYYEQYF. The chain couples TRBV3-1 (or the pseudogene TRBV3-2) to TRBJ2-7, with 8 bases that match TRBD1. Trimming at V came to 6 bases and at J to 3 bases, leaving 7 bases not matched to a gene. The CDR3 has 14 residues. Germline V gene lookup returns CDR1 LGHDT and CDR2 YNNKEL (reference sequence).

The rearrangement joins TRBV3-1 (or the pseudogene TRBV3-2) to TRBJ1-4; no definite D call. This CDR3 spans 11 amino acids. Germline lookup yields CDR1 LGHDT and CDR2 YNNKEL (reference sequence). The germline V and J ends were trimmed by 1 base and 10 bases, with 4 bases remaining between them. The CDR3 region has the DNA TGTGCCAGCAGCCAAGCCGGAAAACTGTTTTTT. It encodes CASSQAGKLFF.